These 27 T cell receptor beta chains were sequenced from one sample in a study of sequential checkpoint blockade in melanoma. TCRdb keeps only in-frame clones here, not all; method: immunoSEQ multiplex PCR. The repertoire holds more than 2,000 clones, with about a fifth as singletons. Regarding treatment: randomized to nivolumab then ipilimumab (arm A) or the reverse (arm B). The input for sequencing was tumor tissue (inferred from file names), taken from a patient given nivolumab and ipilimumab in sequence. The origin of the receptors is a human donor with melanoma.

The J gene is TRBJ1-1, the V gene TRBV28, with 10 positions matching TRBD1. Germline values: CDR1 MDHEN, CDR2 SYDVKM. J lost 4 bases, V lost 5 bases, and 13 bases had no gene match. The CDR3 spans 17 residues. The CDR3 loop reads CASSLPGTGALGTEAFF. The CDR3, as DNA: TGTGCCAGCAGTCTGCCGGGGACAGGGGCTTTGGGCACTGAAGCTTTCTTT.

By its share, this clone is medium-sized. The rearrangement uses TRBV9 and TRBJ1-2; 7 positions agree with TRBD1. CDR3 length: 14 amino acids. Germline V gene lookup returns CDR1 SGDLS and CDR2 YYNGEE. J gave up 4 bases and V 5 bases, and 8 bases lay outside the gene matches. CDR3 nucleotides: TGTGCCAGCAGTGCCCAGGGGGACCGCTATGGCTACACCTTC. Translation: CASSAQGDRYGYTF.

V usage is TRBV19 and J usage is TRBJ2-1; a weak D match, TRBD1 (6 bases). This CDR3 is built from 13 residues. Trimming removed 6 bases at V and 8 bases at J, with 14 bases between. Per the germline V gene, CDR1 is LNHDA and CDR2 is SQIVND (reference sequence). CDR3 sequence (DNA): TGTGCCAGTAGCCTAACCCAGGGGTATGAGCAGTTCTTC. This gives the protein CASSLTQGYEQFF.

In its sample, this clone is medium-sized. The chain combines TRBV28 with TRBJ1-2; D not resolved. Germline values: CDR1 MDHEN, CDR2 SYDVKM. Trimming cost V 7 bases and J 4 bases, with 13 bases left between them. The CDR3 contains 13 residues. The CDR3 DNA sequence: TGTGCCAGCACCCGGGCAGGCTTCTATGGCTACACCTTC. It specifies CASTRAGFYGYTF.

The sample holds a few counts of this clone. The chain uses TRBV6-8 and TRBJ2-4; TRBD2 matches 11 bases. V lost 0 bases to trimming and J lost 0 bases; unmatched junction nucleotides: 1. The CDR3 consists of 17 residues. The germline V gene has CDR1 MNHGY and CDR2 SAAAGT. The CDR3 DNA sequence: TGTGCCAGCAGTTACTCTGGACTAGCGGGAGCCAAAAACATTCAGTACTTC. As protein: CASSYSGLAGAKNIQYF.

The chain uses TRBV10-2 and TRBJ2-6, with D tentatively TRBD1 (6 bases). Germline CDR1 WSHSY, CDR2 SAAADI. The CDR3 has 19 amino acids. Trimming took off 3 bases at V and 0 bases at J, with 18 bases between the two ends. CDR3 nucleotide sequence: TGCGCCAGCAGTGACGGGCAGGGGCGCCGGCTCTCTGGGGCCAACGTCCTGACTTTC. As protein: CASSDGQGRRLSGANVLTF.

This clone is judged medium-sized. The J gene is TRBJ2-1, the V gene TRBV11-3; 8 positions agree with TRBD1. Trimming cost V 6 bases and J 8 bases; bases outside gene matches: 12. The CDR3 runs to 15 residues. CDR1 is SGHNT and CDR2 is YENEEA in the germline V gene. As DNA, the CDR3 is TGTGCCAGCAGTTTTACGGACAGGGACATCGATGAGCAGTTCTTC. Amino acids: CASSFTDRDIDEQFF.

This clone is large (0.1 to 1%) in the sample. The chain joins TRBV4-1 to TRBJ1-1, with D possibly TRBD1 on 6 matching bases. The V gene lost 4 bases and the J gene lost 0 bases, with 12 bases spanning the gap. The CDR3 length is 15 residues. Germline V CDR1 and CDR2: MGHRA, YSYEKL. The DNA of the CDR3 is TGCGCCAGCAGCCCTAGACAGGCCTTGAACACTGAAGCTTTCTTT. It codes for CASSPRQALNTEAFF.

The rearrangement links TRBV28 to TRBJ1-5; D is possibly TRBD1 (5 bases). V was shortened by 6 bases and J by 3 bases, with 12 bases between the two germline ends. The CDR3 contains 14 residues. Germline values: CDR1 MDHEN, CDR2 SYDVKM. The CDR3 region has the DNA TGTGCCAGCAGACCGGGGGGGACCAATCAGCCCCAGCATTTT. It yields the protein CASRPGGTNQPQHF.

This clone was counted only a few times. V usage is TRBV6-8 and J usage is TRBJ2-2; 8 nucleotides agree with TRBD1. J lost 4 bases, V lost 5 bases, and 6 bases had no gene match. Germline V gene lookup returns CDR1 MNHGY and CDR2 SAAAGT. The CDR3 has 15 amino acids. The CDR3 spells CASSDRGFGTGELFF. CDR3 in DNA: TGTGCCAGCAGTGACAGGGGTTTCGGCACCGGGGAGCTGTTTTTT.

This clone was counted a few times. A read error may account for a junction end that differs from germline. The chain recombines TRBV6-8 with TRBJ1-2; D gene ambiguous. The CDR3 extends over 13 amino acids. Germline V lookup: CDR1 MNHGY, CDR2 SAAAGT. CDR3 nucleotides: TGTGCCATCAGTGTGGGGAGGGTCGATGGCTACACCTTC. This codes for CAISVGRVDGYTF.

This chain links TRBV19 with TRBJ2-2; no reliable D call. CDR3 size: 12 residues. Germline V gene sequence: CDR1 LNHDA, CDR2 SQIVND (reference sequence). The ends were cut back, 10 bases at V and 7 bases at J, with 13 bases in the middle. CDR3 DNA sequence: TGTGCCACCTACTTCGGGCGCGGGGAGCTGTTTTTT. Translating it yields CATYFGRGELFF.

V gene TRBV18 combines with J gene TRBJ1-1; TRBD1 matches at 10 bases. After removal of 3 bases from V and 2 bases from J, the junction contained 9 bases not matched to a gene. CDR3 length equals 17 residues. Germline values: CDR1 KGHSH, CDR2 LQKENI. The CDR3 loop is CASSPLTWDRGNTEAFF. For the CDR3, the DNA is TGTGCCAGCTCACCCCTTACTTGGGACAGGGGAAACACTGAAGCTTTCTTT.

The chain employs TRBV11-3 and TRBJ2-3; the match to TRBD2 covers 8 bases. V gave up 5 bases and J gave up 5 bases; unmatched junction bases: 12. CDR1 and CDR2 (germline): SGHNT, YENEEA. The CDR3 consists of 16 residues. As DNA, the CDR3 is TGTGCCAGCAGCGATATCGGCGGGGGGTTGATAGATACGCAGTATTTT. As protein: CASSDIGGGLIDTQYF. The full variable domain, rest sourced from reference TRBV11-3 and TRBJ2-3, is EAGVVQSPRYKIIEKKQPVAFWCNPISGHNTLYWYLQNLGQGPELLIRYENEEAVDDSQLPKDRFSAERLKGVDSTLKIQPAELGDSAVYLCASSDIGGGLIDTQYFGPGTRLTVL.

Judged by abundance, this clone is medium-sized. This chain links TRBV9 with TRBJ2-2; D remains ambiguous. The germline V gene encodes CDR1 SGDLS and CDR2 YYNGEE. Trimming removed 0 bases from V and 4 bases from J, with 4 bases in between. The CDR3 runs to 13 residues. The CDR3 region is CASSVGGTGELFF. CDR3 nucleotides: TGTGCCAGCAGCGTAGGGGGCACCGGGGAGCTGTTTTTT.

J is TRBJ1-4 and V is TRBV5-1; no reliable D call. The CDR3 has 15 amino acids. Trimming stripped 1 base from V and 6 bases from J, with 13 bases between. Per germline, CDR1 SGHRS and CDR2 YFSETQ. CDR3 loop: CASSLRPRDYEKLFF. The CDR3, as DNA: TGCGCCAGCAGCTTGCGGCCCCGGGATTATGAAAAACTGTTTTTT. Full variable domain (outside the CDR3, taken from reference TRBV5-1 and TRBJ1-4): KAGVTQTPRYLIKTRGQQVTLSCSPISGHRSVSWYQQTPGQGLQFLFEYFSETQRNKGNFPGRFSGRQFSNSRSEMNVSTLELGDSALYLCASSLRPRDYEKLFFGSGTQLSVL.

This clone was observed a handful of times. At one end, the junction sequence differs from germline, possibly due to a read error. The V gene is TRBV28, the J gene TRBJ2-7; the D gene is possibly TRBD1 (5 bases). The CDR3 extends over 15 amino acids. Germline V gene sequence: CDR1 MDHEN, CDR2 SYDVKM. The CDR3 region has the DNA TGTGCCAGCAGTCTATGGGGCAGGGATAGCTACGAGCAGTACTTC. It translates to CASSLWGRDSYEQYF. Filled out from reference TRBV28 and TRBJ2-7, the complete variable domain reads DVKVTQSSRYLVKRTGEKVFLECVQDMDHENMFWYRQDPGLGLRLIYFSYDVKMKEKGDIPEGYSVSREKKERFSLILESASTNQTSMYLCASSLWGRDSYEQYFGPGTRLTVT.

This chain uses TRBV6-8 with TRBJ2-1; D is undetermined. Per germline, CDR1 MNHGY and CDR2 SAAAGT. V dropped 10 bases and J dropped 0 bases, with 19 bases sitting between them. The CDR3 extends over 16 amino acids. The CDR3 reads CATPFVAPSSYNEQFF. Written as DNA, the CDR3 is TGTGCCACCCCCTTTGTGGCCCCTAGCTCCTACAATGAGCAGTTCTTC.

J is TRBJ2-1 and V is TRBV19, with TRBD1 matching over 10 bases. The CDR3 sequence is 16 residues long. Per the germline V gene, CDR1 is LNHDA and CDR2 is SQIVND (reference sequence). V lost 1 base, J lost 7 bases, and 7 bases stayed unmatched. Here the CDR3 reads CASSIVRTGGSNEQFF. CDR3 DNA sequence: TGTGCCAGTAGTATAGTCCGGACAGGGGGTTCTAATGAGCAGTTCTTC.

The chain employs TRBV5-1 and TRBJ2-3; 8 bases agree with TRBD2. Germline V gives CDR1 SGHRS, CDR2 YFSETQ. V lost 1 base, J lost 5 bases, and 9 bases stayed unmatched. This CDR3 is built from 16 residues. The CDR3 here is CASSLHVGRALDTQYF. CDR3 nucleotides: TGCGCCAGCAGCTTGCATGTCGGGAGGGCCTTAGATACGCAGTATTTT.

This clone has just one count. The rearrangement joins TRBV25-1 to TRBJ2-3; D may be TRBD2 (5 bases). This CDR3 has 18 amino acids. The germline V gene has CDR1 MGHDK and CDR2 SYGVNS. Deletions cut 3 bases from V and 1 base from J, with 20 bases between. The CDR3 DNA reads TGTGCCAGCAGTGATATGTTTGAGGGCCTGAGGGGCACAGATACGCAGTATTTT. Translated, it gives CASSDMFEGLRGTDTQYF.

The V call is TRBV6-8, the J call TRBJ2-2, with D hard to call. V was clipped by 6 bases and J by 1 base, with 3 bases between them. This CDR3 has 12 residues. CDR1 and CDR2 (germline): MNHGY, SAAAGT. Written as DNA, the CDR3 is TGTGCCAGCAGGGAGAACACCGGGGAGCTGTTTTTT. It encodes CASRENTGELFF.

This chain links TRBV19 with TRBJ2-5, with D maybe TRBD2 (5 bases). The ends were cut back, 5 bases at V and 2 bases at J, with 12 bases in the middle. CDR1 is LNHDA and CDR2 is SQIVND in the germline V gene (reference sequence). The CDR3 has 14 amino acids. The CDR3 loop is CASSPLWTQETQYF. The CDR3 coding sequence is TGTGCCAGTAGTCCCCTCTGGACTCAAGAGACCCAGTACTTC.

V usage is TRBV11-3 and J usage is TRBJ2-1, with 7 bases fitting TRBD1. The V gene end was trimmed by 2 bases and the J gene end by 4 bases; junction bases not matched to a gene: 2. The CDR3 runs to 14 residues. CDR1 is SGHNT and CDR2 is YENEEA in the germline V gene. The CDR3 nucleotides are TGTGCCAGCAGCTTACAGGGGGTATACAATGAGCAGTTCTTC. Its translation is CASSLQGVYNEQFF. The whole variable domain, remainder taken from reference TRBV11-3 and TRBJ2-1, is EAGVVQSPRYKIIEKKQPVAFWCNPISGHNTLYWYLQNLGQGPELLIRYENEEAVDDSQLPKDRFSAERLKGVDSTLKIQPAELGDSAVYLCASSLQGVYNEQFFGPGTRLTVL.

This clone occurred a few times. One end of the junction does not line up with germline, which may come from a read error. This sequence joins TRBV6-8 and TRBJ2-5; TRBD1 matches 7 bases. The CDR3 consists of 14 residues. Looked up from germline, CDR1 is MNHGY and CDR2 is SAAAGT. CDR3 protein: CAISGRGPGETQYF. The CDR3 nucleotides read TGTGCCATCAGTGGAAGGGGGCCTGGAGAGACCCAGTACTTC.

This clone showed up just a few times. V is TRBV28 and J is TRBJ2-1; no firm D call. The CDR3 runs 15 residues. Germline CDR1 MDHEN, CDR2 SYDVKM. Trimming shortened V by 3 bases and J by 7 bases, and 16 bases separated the two germline ends. DNA of the CDR3: TGTGCCAGCAGTTTCGTTTTACAGCCTAGGAATGAGCAGTTCTTC. It translates to CASSFVLQPRNEQFF.

The chain uses TRBV25-1 and TRBJ2-1; 13 bases fit TRBD2. Trimming cost V 9 bases and J 4 bases; bases outside gene matches: 12. The germline gives CDR1 MGHDK, CDR2 SYGVNS. The CDR3 is 17 amino acids. The CDR3 sequence: CASSGTSGAAVYNEQFF. The CDR3 DNA sequence: TGTGCCAGTTCCGGGACTAGCGGGGCCGCGGTTTACAATGAGCAGTTCTTC.